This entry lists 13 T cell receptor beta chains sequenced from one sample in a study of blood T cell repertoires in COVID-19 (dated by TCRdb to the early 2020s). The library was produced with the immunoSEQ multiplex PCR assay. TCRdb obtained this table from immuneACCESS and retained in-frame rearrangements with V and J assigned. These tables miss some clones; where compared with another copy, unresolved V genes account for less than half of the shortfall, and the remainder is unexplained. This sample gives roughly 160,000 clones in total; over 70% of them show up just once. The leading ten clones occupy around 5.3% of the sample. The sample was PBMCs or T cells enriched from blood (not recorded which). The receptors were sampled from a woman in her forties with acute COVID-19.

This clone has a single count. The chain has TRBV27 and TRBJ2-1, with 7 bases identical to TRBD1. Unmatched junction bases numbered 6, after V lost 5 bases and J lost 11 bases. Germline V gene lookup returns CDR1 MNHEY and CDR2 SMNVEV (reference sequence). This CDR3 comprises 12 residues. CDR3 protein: CASSKTGAQQFF. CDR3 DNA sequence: TGTGCCAGCAGTAAAACAGGGGCCCAGCAGTTCTTC.

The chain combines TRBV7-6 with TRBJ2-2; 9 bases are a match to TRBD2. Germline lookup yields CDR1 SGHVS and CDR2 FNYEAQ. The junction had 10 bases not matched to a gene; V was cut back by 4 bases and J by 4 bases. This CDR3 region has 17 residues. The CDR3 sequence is CASSSYGTSQTTGELFF. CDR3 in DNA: TGTGCCAGCAGCTCGTACGGGACTAGCCAAACCACCGGGGAGCTGTTTTTT.

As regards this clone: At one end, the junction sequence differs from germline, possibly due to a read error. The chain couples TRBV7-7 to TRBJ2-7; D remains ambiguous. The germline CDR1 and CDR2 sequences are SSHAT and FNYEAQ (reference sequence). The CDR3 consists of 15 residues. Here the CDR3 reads CASSLARQVVYEQYF. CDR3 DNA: TGTGCTAGCAGCTTAGCAAGGCAGGTAGTGTACGAGCAGTACTTC.

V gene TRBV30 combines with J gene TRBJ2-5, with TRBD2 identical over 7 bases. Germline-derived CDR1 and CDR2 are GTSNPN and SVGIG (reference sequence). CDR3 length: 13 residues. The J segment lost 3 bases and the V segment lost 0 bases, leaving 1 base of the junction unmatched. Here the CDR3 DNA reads TGTGCCTGGAGTGTCCTAGCGGAAGAGACCCAGTACTTC. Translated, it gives CAWSVLAEETQYF.

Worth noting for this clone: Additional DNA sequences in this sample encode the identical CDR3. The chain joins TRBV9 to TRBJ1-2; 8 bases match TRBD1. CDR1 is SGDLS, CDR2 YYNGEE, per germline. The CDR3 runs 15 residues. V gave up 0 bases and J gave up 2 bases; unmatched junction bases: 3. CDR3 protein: CASSVEGTGNYGYTF. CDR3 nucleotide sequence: TGTGCCAGCAGCGTAGAGGGGACAGGAAACTATGGCTACACCTTC.

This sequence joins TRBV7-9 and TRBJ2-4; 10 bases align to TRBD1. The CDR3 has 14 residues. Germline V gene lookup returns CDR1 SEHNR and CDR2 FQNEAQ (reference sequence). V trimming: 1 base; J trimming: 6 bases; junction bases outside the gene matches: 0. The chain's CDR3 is CASSLGDRGNIQYF. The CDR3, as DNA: TGTGCCAGCAGCTTAGGGGACAGGGGAAACATTCAGTACTTC.

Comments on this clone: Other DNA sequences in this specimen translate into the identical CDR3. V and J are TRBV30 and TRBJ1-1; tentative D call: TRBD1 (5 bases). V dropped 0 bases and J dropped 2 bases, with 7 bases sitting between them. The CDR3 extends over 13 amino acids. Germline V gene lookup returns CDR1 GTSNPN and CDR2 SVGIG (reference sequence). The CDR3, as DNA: TGTGCCTGGAGTGTCCAGGGAAACACTGAAGCTTTCTTT. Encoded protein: CAWSVQGNTEAFF. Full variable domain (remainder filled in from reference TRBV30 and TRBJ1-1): SQTIHQWPATLVQPVGSPLSLECTVEGTSNPNLYWYRQAAGRGLQLLFYSVGIGQISSEVPQNLSASRPQDRQFILSSKKLLLSDSGFYLCAWSVQGNTEAFFGQGTRLTVV.

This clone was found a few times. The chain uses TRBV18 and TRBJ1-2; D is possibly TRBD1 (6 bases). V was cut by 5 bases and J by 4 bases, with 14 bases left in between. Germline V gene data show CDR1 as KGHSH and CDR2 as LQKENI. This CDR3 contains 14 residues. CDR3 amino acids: CASSADSAFYGYTF. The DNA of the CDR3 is TGTGCCAGCTCAGCGGACAGCGCATTCTATGGCTACACCTTC.

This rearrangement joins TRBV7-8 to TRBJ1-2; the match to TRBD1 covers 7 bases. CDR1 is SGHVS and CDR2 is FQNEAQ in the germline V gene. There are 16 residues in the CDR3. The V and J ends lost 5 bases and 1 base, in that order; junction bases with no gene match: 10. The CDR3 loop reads CASSPGTVFFNYGYTF. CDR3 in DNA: TGTGCCAGCAGCCCCGGGACAGTCTTTTTTAACTATGGCTACACCTTC.

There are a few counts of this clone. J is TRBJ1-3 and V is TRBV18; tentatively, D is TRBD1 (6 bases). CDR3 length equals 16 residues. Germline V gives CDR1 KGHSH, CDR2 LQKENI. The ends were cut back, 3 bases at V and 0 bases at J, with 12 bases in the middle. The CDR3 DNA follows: TGTGCCAGCTCACCCGCGGACAGCCTCTCTGGAAACACCATATATTTT. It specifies CASSPADSLSGNTIYF.

The CDR3 region is CASRFSMNTEAFF. The CDR3, as DNA: TGCGCCAGCAGGTTTAGTATGAACACTGAAGCTTTCTTT. The chain carries TRBV10-2 and TRBJ1-1; the D is unclear. CDR3 size: 13 residues. CDR1 and CDR2 from the germline V gene are WSHSY and SAAADI. V lost 6 bases and J lost 0, with 8 bases in between.

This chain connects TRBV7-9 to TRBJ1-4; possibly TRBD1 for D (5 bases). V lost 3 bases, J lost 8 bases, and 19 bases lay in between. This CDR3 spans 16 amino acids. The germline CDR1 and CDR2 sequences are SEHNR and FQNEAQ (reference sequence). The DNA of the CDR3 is TGTGCCAGCAGCTTTTTAGGGGTACAGTCCGAGGAAAAACTGTTTTTT. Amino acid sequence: CASSFLGVQSEEKLFF.

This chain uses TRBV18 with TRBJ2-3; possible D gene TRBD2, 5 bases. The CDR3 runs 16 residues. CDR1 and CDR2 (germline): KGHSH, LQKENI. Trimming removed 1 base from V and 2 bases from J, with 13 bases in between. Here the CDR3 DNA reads TGTGCCAGCTCACCACTGACTTACGGGAACACAGATACGCAGTATTTT. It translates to CASSPLTYGNTDTQYF. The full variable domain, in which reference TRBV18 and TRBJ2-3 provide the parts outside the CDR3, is NAGVMQNPRHLVRRRGQEARLRCSPMKGHSHVYWYRQLPEEGLKFMVYLQKENIIDESGMPKERFSAEFPKEGPSILRIQQVVRGDSAAYFCASSPLTYGNTDTQYFGPGTRLTVL.